These T cell receptor beta chains were read from a single sample in a study of blood T cells in healthy people across ages. One entry per CDR3 protein results from TCRdb running MiXCR on the 5' RACE reads. The sample includes more than 900,000 distinct CDR3 sequences, roughly 29% of them seen just once. This sample was also put to use in a study of T cells of mothers and their children.

Material for sequencing was blood. These receptors were collected from a woman aged 40 to 50 in good health. Both conserved end residues are part of each CDR3. D genes are given only for firm matches. Clone size is stated in some rows and not others, as once, few, many or a class when expanded.

V	D	size	length	J	DNA	CDR3
TRBV14	-	many	14	TRBJ2-7	TGTGCCAGCAGCCAGACGGACAGAGCCTACGAGCAGTACTTC	CASSQTDRAYEQYF
TRBV7-2	-	-	15	TRBJ2-7	TGTGCCAGCAGCTTAGGGGGGCGGGAGTGGGGCGAGCAGTACTTC	CASSLGGREWGEQYF
TRBV28	-	-	15	TRBJ1-1	TGTGCCAGCAGTTTATATGGGGGTGCAGGCGCTGAAGCTTTCTTT	CASSLYGGAGAEAFF
TRBV5-1	-	many	15	TRBJ2-6	TGCGCCAGCAGCTTGGCTACCCCTGGGGCCAACGTCCTGACTTTC	CASSLATPGANVLTF
TRBV29-1	-	many	14	TRBJ1-2	TGCAGCGTCCCTATGGCTAGGGGGTACTATGGCTACACCTTC	CSVPMARGYYGYTF
TRBV7-9	-	many	14	TRBJ1-2	TGTGCCAGCAGCTTGGACAGAACCTCCTATGGCTACACCTTC	CASSLDRTSYGYTF
TRBV28	-	-	15	TRBJ2-7	TGTGCCAGCAGTTTAACGGCAGGGGAAAGCTACGAGCAGTACTTC	CASSLTAGESYEQYF
TRBV5-1	-	-	16	TRBJ2-7	TGCGCCAGCAGCTTGGTCGGCCCGGGGGTCGGCTACGAGCAGTACTTC	CASSLVGPGVGYEQYF
TRBV27	TRBD2	many	15	TRBJ2-1	TGTGCCAGCAGTTTCGGACTAGCGGGGGCTTTTGAGCAGTTCTTC	CASSFGLAGAFEQFF
TRBV5-1	-	many	14	TRBJ2-7	TGCGCCAGCAGCTGGGGGGAGAGCTCCTACGAGCAGTACTTC	CASSWGESSYEQYF
TRBV5-1	-	-	16	TRBJ2-2	TGCGCCAGCAGCCTGAGGAGCGCGCCCAACACCGGGGAGCTGTTTTTT	CASSLRSAPNTGELFF
TRBV20-1	TRBD2	-	16	TRBJ2-1	TGCAGTGCTCCCGGGTGGCTAGCGGGGCCCTACAGTGAACAGTTCTTC	CSAPGWLAGPYSEQFF
TRBV7-2	TRBD2	few	19	TRBJ2-7	TGTGCCAGCAGCTTACAGATTGTGGGGACTAGCGGGGCCTCCTACGAGCAGTACTTC	CASSLQIVGTSGASYEQYF
TRBV7-2	-	-	16	TRBJ2-3	TGTGCCAGCAGCTCCCCGACTCTTGCTAGCACAGATACGCAGTATTTT	CASSSPTLASTDTQYF
TRBV12-3/TRBV12-4	TRBD1	-	14	TRBJ1-1	TGTGCCAGCAGGTCTGACAGGGGGAACGCTGAAGCTTTCTTT	CASRSDRGNAEAFF
TRBV5-1	TRBD1	-	15	TRBJ1-1	TGCGCCAGCAGCTTCGGGACAGGGAGGCCGATTGAAGCTTTCTTT	CASSFGTGRPIEAFF